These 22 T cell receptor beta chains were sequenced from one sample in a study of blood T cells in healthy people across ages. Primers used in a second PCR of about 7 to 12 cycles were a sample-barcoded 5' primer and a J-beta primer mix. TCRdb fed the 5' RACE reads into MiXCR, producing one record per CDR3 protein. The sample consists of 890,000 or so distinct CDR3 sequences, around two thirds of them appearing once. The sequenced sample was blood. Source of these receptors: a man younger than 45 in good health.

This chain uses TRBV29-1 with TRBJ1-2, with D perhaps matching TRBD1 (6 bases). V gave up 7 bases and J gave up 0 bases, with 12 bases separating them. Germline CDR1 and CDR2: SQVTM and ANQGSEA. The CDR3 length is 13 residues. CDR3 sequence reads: CSGLQGTNYGYTF. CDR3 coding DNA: TGCAGCGGGCTACAGGGAACTAACTATGGCTACACCTTC.

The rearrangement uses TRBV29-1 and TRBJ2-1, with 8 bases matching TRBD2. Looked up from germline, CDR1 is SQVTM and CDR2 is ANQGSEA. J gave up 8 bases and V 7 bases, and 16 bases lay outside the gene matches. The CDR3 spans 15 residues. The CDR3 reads CSAARFSGVFYEQFF. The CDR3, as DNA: TGCAGCGCCGCCAGATTTAGCGGGGTATTCTATGAGCAGTTCTTC.

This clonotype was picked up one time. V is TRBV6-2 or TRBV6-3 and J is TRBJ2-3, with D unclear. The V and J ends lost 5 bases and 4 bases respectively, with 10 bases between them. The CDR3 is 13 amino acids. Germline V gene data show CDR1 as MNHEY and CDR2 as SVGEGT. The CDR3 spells CASSASRSDTQYF. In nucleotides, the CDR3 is TGTGCCAGCAGTGCCAGCAGGTCAGATACGCAGTATTTT.

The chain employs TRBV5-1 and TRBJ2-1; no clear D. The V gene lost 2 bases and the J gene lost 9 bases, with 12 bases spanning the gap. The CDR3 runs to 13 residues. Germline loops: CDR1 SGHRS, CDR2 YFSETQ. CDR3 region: CASSFGPPVEQFF. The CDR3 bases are TGCGCCAGCAGCTTCGGGCCCCCAGTTGAGCAGTTCTTC.

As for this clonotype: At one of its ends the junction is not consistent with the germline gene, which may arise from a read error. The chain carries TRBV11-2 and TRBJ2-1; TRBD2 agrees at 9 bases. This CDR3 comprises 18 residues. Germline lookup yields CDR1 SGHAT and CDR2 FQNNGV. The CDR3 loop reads CASSLEAGGHVSYNEQFF. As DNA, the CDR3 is TGTGCCAGCAGCTTAGAAGCGGGGGGCCATGTCTCCTATAATGAGCAGTTCTTC.

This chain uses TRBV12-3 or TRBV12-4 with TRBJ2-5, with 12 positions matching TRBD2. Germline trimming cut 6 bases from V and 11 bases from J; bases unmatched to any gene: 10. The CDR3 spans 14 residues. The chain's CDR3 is CASSLAGGLKEQYF. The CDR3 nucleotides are TGTGCCAGCAGCCTAGCGGGGGGGCTAAAAGAGCAGTACTTC.

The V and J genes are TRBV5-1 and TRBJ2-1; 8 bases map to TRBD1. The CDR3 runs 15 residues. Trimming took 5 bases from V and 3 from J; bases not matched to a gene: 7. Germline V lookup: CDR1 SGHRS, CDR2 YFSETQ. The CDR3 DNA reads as TGCGCCAGCAGACCTGACAGGGGAGACTACAATGAGCAGTTCTTC. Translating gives CASRPDRGDYNEQFF.

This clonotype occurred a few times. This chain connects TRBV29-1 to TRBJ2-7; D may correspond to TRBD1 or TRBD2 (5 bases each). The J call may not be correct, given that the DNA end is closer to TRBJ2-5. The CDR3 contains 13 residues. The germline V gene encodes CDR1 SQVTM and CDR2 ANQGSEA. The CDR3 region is CSAPGRSPETQYF. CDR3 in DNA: TGCAGCGCTCCGGGACGAAGTCCGGAGACCCAGTACTTC.

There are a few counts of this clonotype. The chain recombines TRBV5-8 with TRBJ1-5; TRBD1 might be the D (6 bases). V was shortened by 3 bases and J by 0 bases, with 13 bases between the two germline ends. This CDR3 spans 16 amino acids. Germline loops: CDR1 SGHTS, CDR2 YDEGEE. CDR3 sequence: CASSSGQTYSNQPQHF. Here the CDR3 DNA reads TGTGCCAGCAGCTCCGGACAGACTTATAGCAATCAGCCCCAGCATTTT.

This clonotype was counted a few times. The DNA for the CDR3 is TGCAGTGCTAGAGTTTCAAGGACTAGCACGCACAATGAGCAGTTCTTC. This encodes CSARVSRTSTHNEQFF. V gene TRBV20-1 combines with J gene TRBJ2-1; 8 bases line up with TRBD2. The CDR3 loop spans 16 amino acids. Trimming cost V 1 base and J 5 bases; bases outside gene matches: 10. The germline CDR1 and CDR2 sequences are DFQATT and SNEGSKA (reference sequence).

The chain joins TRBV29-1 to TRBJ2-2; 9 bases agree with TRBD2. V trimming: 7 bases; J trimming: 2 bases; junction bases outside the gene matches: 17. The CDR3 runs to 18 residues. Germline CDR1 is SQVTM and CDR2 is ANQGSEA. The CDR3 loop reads CSALGGIAGDPNTGELFF. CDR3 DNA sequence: TGCAGCGCCCTCGGGGGGATAGCGGGGGACCCAAACACCGGGGAGCTGTTTTTT.

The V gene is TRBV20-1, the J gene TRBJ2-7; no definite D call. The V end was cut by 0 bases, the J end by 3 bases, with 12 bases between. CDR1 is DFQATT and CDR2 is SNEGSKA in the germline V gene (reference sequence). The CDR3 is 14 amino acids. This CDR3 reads CSARDIWRNYEQYF. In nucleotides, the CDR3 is TGCAGTGCTAGAGATATTTGGCGGAACTACGAGCAGTACTTC.

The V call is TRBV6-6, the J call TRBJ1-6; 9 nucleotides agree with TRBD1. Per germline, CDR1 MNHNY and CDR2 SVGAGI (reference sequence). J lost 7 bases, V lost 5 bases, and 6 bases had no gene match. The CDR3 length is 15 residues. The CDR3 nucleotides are TGTGCCAGCAGTGATCCGGGACAGGGCAATTCACCCCTCCACTTT. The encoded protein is CASSDPGQGNSPLHF.

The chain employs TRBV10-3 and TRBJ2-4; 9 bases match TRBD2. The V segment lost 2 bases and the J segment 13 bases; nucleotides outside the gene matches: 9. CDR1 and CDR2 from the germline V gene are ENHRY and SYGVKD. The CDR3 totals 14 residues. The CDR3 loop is CAISEGGGANEQYF. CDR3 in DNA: TGTGCCATCAGTGAGGGCGGGGGGGCCAATGAGCAGTACTTC.

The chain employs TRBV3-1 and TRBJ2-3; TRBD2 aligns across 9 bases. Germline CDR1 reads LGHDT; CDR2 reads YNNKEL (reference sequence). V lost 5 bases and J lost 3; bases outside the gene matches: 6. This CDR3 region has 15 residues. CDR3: CASSFSGGKTDTQYF. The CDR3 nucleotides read TGTGCCAGCAGCTTTAGCGGGGGAAAGACAGATACGCAGTATTTT.

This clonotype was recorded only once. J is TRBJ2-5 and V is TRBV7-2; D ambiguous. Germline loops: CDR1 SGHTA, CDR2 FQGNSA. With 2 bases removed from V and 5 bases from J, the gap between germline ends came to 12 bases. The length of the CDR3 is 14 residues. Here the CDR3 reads CASSLRQLGETQYF. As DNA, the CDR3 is TGTGCCAGCAGCTTACGGCAACTTGGGGAGACCCAGTACTTC.

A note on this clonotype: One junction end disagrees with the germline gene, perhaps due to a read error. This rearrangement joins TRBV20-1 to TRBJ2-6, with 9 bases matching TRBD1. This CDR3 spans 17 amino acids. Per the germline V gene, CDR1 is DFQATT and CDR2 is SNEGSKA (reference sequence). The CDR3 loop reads CSARDTGGNSGANVLTF. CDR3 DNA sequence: TGTAGTGCTAGAGATACAGGGGGCAACTCTGGGGCCAACGTCCTGACTTTC.

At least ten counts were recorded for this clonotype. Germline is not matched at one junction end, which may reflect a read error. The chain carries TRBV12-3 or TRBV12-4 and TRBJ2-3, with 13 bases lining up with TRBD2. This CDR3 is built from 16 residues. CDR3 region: CASSLGTSGGTDTQYF. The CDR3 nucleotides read TGTGCCAGCAGCTTAGGGACTAGCGGGGGCACAGATACGCAGTATTTT.

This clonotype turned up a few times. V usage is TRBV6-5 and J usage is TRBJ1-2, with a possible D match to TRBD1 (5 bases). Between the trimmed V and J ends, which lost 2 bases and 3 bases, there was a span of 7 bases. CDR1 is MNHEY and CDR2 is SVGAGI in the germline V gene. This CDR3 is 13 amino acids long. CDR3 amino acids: CASSYGGDYGYTF. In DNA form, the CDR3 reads TGTGCCAGCAGTTACGGAGGGGACTATGGCTACACCTTC.

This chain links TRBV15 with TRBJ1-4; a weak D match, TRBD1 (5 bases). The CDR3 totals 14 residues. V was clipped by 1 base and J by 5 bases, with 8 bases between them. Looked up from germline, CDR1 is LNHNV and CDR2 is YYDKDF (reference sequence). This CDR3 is CATSRGQKNEKLFF. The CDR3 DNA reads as TGTGCCACCAGCAGAGGACAGAAGAATGAAAAACTGTTTTTT.

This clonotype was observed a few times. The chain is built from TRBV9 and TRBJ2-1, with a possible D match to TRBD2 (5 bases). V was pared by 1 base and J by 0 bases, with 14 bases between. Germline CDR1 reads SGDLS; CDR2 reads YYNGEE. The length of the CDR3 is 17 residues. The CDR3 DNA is TGTGCCAGCAGCGTATCCCCCCTAGGGAGCTCCTACAATGAGCAGTTCTTC. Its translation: CASSVSPLGSSYNEQFF.

CDR3: CSAASGIGTDTQYF. In DNA form, the CDR3 reads TGCAGTGCTGCCAGCGGGATCGGCACAGATACGCAGTATTTT. The chain is built from TRBV20-1 and TRBJ2-3; 7 bases fit TRBD2. Trimming cost V 5 bases and J 1 base; bases outside gene matches: 6. The CDR3 totals 14 residues. Germline CDR1 DFQATT, CDR2 SNEGSKA (reference sequence).